The rows below give T cell receptor beta chains drawn from one sample of a study of shared clonotypes between healthy human individuals. The protocol was immunoSEQ multiplex PCR, while the TCRdb copy is restricted to in-frame clones and leaves out a portion. The sample shows around 2.1 million clones, about 92% of them seen only once. Sequenced sample: naive CD8+ T cells from PBMCs. These receptors originate from a man aged 18 to 29 in good health. Some clones in this sample may be carry-over from other donors' samples. Each CDR3 is given with its conserved first and last residue. The D gene is left open where the match is weak. Not every row has a clone size; where given, it reads once, few, many or a size class.

TRBV6-6	-	-	TRBJ1-1	CASSYGAVGAFF	TGTGCCAGCAGTTACGGGGCAGTCGGGGCTTTCTTT
TRBV6-6	TRBD1	-	TRBJ2-3	CASTTSRGLSTDTQYF	TGTGCCAGCACCACTTCGAGGGGGCTGTCCACAGATACGCAGTATTTT
TRBV7-9	-	-	TRBJ2-7	CASSHREVEQYF	TGTGCCAGCAGTCACAGGGAGGTCGAGCAGTACTTC
TRBV10-3	-	-	TRBJ1-2	CAISESGDGYTF	TGTGCCATCAGTGAGTCTGGGGATGGCTACACCTTC
TRBV7-9	-	-	TRBJ1-4	CASSLGPSGTNEKLFF	TGTGCCAGCAGCTTAGGCCCCTCGGGGACTAATGAAAAACTGTTTTTT
TRBV19	-	-	TRBJ1-1	CASSFLGATEAFF	TGTGCCAGTAGTTTCCTCGGGGCCACTGAAGCTTTCTTT
TRBV19	-	-	TRBJ1-1	CASSIFGGSTEAFF	TGTGCCAGTAGTATCTTCGGGGGTAGCACTGAAGCTTTCTTT
TRBV7-9	-	-	TRBJ2-7	CASSYLYYEQYF	TGTGCCAGCAGCTACCTTTACTACGAGCAGTACTTC
TRBV19	TRBD1	-	TRBJ1-1	CATCGQGANTEAFF	TGTGCCACCTGCGGACAGGGAGCGAACACTGAAGCTTTCTTT
TRBV13	TRBD1	few	TRBJ2-7	CASSPWTGGSYEQYF	TGTGCCAGCAGCCCGTGGACAGGGGGCTCCTACGAGCAGTACTTC
TRBV30	-	once	TRBJ2-4	CAWTGGDWENIQYF	TGTGCCTGGACCGGGGGAGACTGGGAGAACATTCAGTACTTC
TRBV25-1	-	-	TRBJ2-7	CASLGWGEQYF	TGTGCCAGCCTTGGTTGGGGCGAGCAGTACTTC
TRBV9	TRBD2	-	TRBJ2-7	CASSVGGEGYEQYF	TGTGCCAGCAGCGTAGGCGGGGAGGGCTACGAGCAGTACTTC
TRBV5-4	TRBD1	-	TRBJ2-3	CASASGTVRWGDTQYF	TGTGCCAGCGCCTCGGGGACAGTCAGATGGGGCGATACGCAGTATTTT
TRBV27	TRBD2	-	TRBJ2-1	CASSWASGENEQFF	TGTGCCAGCAGTTGGGCTAGCGGGGAAAATGAGCAGTTCTTC
TRBV5-1	-	-	TRBJ1-2	CASSLGANQEGYGYTF	TGCGCCAGCAGCTTGGGAGCTAACCAAGAGGGCTATGGCTACACCTTC
TRBV7-9	TRBD2	-	TRBJ2-1	CASSSTSGTYNEQFF	TGTGCCAGCAGCTCCACTAGCGGGACATACAATGAGCAGTTCTTC
TRBV27	-	-	TRBJ1-5	CASSVLGGNQPQHF	TGTGCCAGCAGTGTCTTAGGCGGCAATCAGCCCCAGCATTTT
TRBV28	TRBD2	-	TRBJ2-7	CASSPGLAGTYEQYF	TGTGCCAGCAGCCCAGGACTAGCGGGGACCTACGAGCAGTACTTC
TRBV7-2	TRBD2	-	TRBJ2-2	CASSLDGGLAEWDTGELFF	TGTGCCAGCAGCTTAGACGGGGGTCTAGCGGAGTGGGACACCGGGGAGCTGTTTTTT
TRBV5-6	-	-	TRBJ2-1	CASSRTDDEQFF	TGTGCCAGCAGCCGGACAGACGATGAGCAGTTCTTC
TRBV19	-	once	TRBJ1-1	CASSGVAGRTEAFF	TGTGCCAGTAGTGGCGTAGCAGGGCGCACTGAAGCTTTCTTT
TRBV15	-	-	TRBJ2-7	CATSRDTSSSYEQYF	TGTGCCACCAGCAGAGATACCAGCAGCTCCTACGAGCAGTACTTC
TRBV28	-	-	TRBJ2-7	CASSLFTGSYEQYF	TGTGCCAGCAGTTTATTCACGGGGTCCTACGAGCAGTACTTC
TRBV5-1	TRBD1	-	TRBJ2-1	CASTMTGGNFYNEQFF	TGCGCCAGCACCATGACAGGGGGCAATTTCTACAATGAGCAGTTCTTC
TRBV5-1	-	-	TRBJ2-3	CASSENRDWTTDTQYF	TGCGCCAGCAGCGAAAACCGGGACTGGACTACAGATACGCAGTATTTT
TRBV27	-	-	TRBJ2-7	CASSFGTFYEQYF	TGTGCCAGCAGTTTTGGGACCTTCTACGAGCAGTACTTC
TRBV4-1	TRBD1	-	TRBJ2-5	CASSQSPRQGQETQYF	TGCGCCAGCAGCCAAAGTCCGAGACAGGGACAAGAGACCCAGTACTTC
TRBV27	-	-	TRBJ2-7	CASSLSTGRYEQYF	TGTGCCAGCAGTTTATCCACAGGACGTTACGAGCAGTACTTC
TRBV6-5	-	once	TRBJ1-2	CASSLDTTNYGYTF	TGTGCCAGCAGTTTGGACACCACTAACTATGGCTACACCTTC
TRBV19	-	-	TRBJ2-2	CASSPLEGVDTGELFF	TGTGCCAGTAGTCCCCTGGAGGGGGTCGACACCGGGGAGCTGTTTTTT
TRBV28	-	-	TRBJ2-7	CASSLKSLSSYEQYF	TGTGCCAGCAGTTTAAAGTCGTTAAGCTCCTACGAGCAGTACTTC
TRBV29-1	-	-	TRBJ2-7	CSVEGADSYEQYF	TGCAGCGTTGAAGGCGCCGACAGCTACGAGCAGTACTTC
TRBV27	TRBD1	-	TRBJ2-7	CASSPMTGSYEQYF	TGTGCCAGCAGTCCGATGACAGGGTCCTACGAGCAGTACTTC